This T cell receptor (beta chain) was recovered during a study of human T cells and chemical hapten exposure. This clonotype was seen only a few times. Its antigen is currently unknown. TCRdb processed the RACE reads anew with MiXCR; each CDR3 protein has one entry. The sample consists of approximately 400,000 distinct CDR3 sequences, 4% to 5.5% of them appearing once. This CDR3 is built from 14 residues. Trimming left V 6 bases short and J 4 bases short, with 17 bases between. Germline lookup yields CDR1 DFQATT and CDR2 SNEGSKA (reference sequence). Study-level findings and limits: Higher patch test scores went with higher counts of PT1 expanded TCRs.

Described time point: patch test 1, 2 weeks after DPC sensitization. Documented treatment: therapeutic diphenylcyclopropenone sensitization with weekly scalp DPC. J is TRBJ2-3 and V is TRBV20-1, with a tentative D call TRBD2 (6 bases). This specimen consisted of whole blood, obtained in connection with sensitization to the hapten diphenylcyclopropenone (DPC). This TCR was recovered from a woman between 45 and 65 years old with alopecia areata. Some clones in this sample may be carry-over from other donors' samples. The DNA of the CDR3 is TGCAGTGCCCGGGCGGAGGGTTTGGCAGATACGCAGTATTTT. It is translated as CSARAEGLADTQYF.